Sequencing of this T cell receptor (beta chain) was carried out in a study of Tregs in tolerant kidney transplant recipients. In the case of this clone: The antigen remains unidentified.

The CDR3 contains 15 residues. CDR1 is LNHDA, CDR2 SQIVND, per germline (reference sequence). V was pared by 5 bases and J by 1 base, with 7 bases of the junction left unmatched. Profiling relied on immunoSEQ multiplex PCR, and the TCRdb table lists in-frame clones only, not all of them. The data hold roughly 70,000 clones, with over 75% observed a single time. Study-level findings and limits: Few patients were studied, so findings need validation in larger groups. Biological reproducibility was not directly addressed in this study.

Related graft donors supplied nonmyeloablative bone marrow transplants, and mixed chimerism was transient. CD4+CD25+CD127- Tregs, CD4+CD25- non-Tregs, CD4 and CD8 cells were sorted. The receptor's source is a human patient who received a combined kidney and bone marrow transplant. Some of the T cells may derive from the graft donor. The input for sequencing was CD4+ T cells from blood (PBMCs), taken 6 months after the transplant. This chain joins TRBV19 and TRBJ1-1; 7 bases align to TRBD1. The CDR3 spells CASSVGTVQNTEAFF. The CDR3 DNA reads TGTGCCAGTAGTGTCGGGACAGTCCAGAACACTGAAGCTTTCTTT.